This is a list of T cell receptor beta chains from one sample in a study of cytomegalovirus exposure and HLA in healthy donors. TCRdb keeps only in-frame clones here, not all; method: immunoSEQ multiplex PCR. In the table there are some 170,000 clones, approximately 86% of which are singletons. The source material was PBMCs. The origin of the receptors is a man younger than 35 in good health and CMV-seropositive. Each CDR3 is given with its conserved first and last residue. The D gene is left open where the match is weak. Rows give clone size only sometimes, using once, few, many, or a class for an expanded clone.

V gene	clone size	J gene	D gene	CDR3 protein	CDR3 DNA
TRBV4-2	-	TRBJ1-5	-	CASSQGRGPQHF	TGTGCCAGCAGCCAAGGACGGGGGCCCCAGCATTTT
TRBV21-1	once	TRBJ2-1	-	CASSKARAEPRPRGVNEQFF	TGTGCCAGCAGCAAAGCTCGGGCGGAGCCTCGGCCCCGGGGGGTCAATGAGCAGTTCTTC
TRBV5-1	-	TRBJ1-1	-	CASSLAPGNTEAFF	TGCGCCAGCAGCTTGGCCCCGGGGAACACTGAAGCTTTCTTT
TRBV25-1	-	TRBJ2-1	-	CASSEFRGITGGHEQFF	TGTGCCAGCAGTGAATTTAGGGGGATCACGGGGGGACATGAGCAGTTCTTC
TRBV9	-	TRBJ2-7	-	CASSGRSSYEQYF	TGTGCCAGCAGCGGAAGGAGCTCCTACGAGCAGTACTTC
TRBV7-9	-	TRBJ1-1	-	CASSYISGVRAFF	TGTGCCAGCAGCTACATATCAGGGGTGCGAGCTTTCTTT
TRBV7-3	-	TRBJ1-1	TRBD1	CASSAGQGLEAFF	TGTGCCAGCAGCGCTGGACAGGGCCTTGAAGCTTTCTTT
TRBV4-1	-	TRBJ2-1	-	CASSLLNEQFF	TGCGCCAGCAGCCTATTGAATGAGCAGTTCTTC
TRBV28	once	TRBJ2-7	TRBD2	CASSLSGRDEQYF	TGTGCCAGCAGCCTTAGCGGGAGAGACGAGCAGTACTTC
TRBV6-5	-	TRBJ1-1	-	CASSLLGEGTEAFF	TGTGCCAGCAGCCTACTGGGGGAGGGGACTGAAGCTTTCTTT
TRBV18	-	TRBJ1-5	-	CASSLQNRDQPQHF	TGTGCCAGCTCACTACAAAACAGGGACCAGCCCCAGCATTTT
TRBV9	once	TRBJ2-1	TRBD2	CASAPSGGHNEQFF	TGTGCCAGCGCCCCCAGCGGGGGGCACAATGAGCAGTTCTTC
TRBV15	-	TRBJ2-7	TRBD2	CAIPGPGGEQYF	TGTGCCATCCCCGGACCCGGGGGGGAGCAGTACTTC
TRBV9	-	TRBJ1-2	-	CASSYGVYGYTF	TGTGCCAGCAGCTACGGAGTCTATGGCTACACCTTC
TRBV7-3	-	TRBJ1-1	-	CASSLTRPREGREAFF	TGTGCCAGCAGCTTAACGAGACCACGAGAGGGGAGGGAAGCTTTCTTT
TRBV7-9	-	TRBJ2-7	-	CASSLPQGSEQYF	TGTGCCAGCAGCTTACCCCAGGGAAGCGAGCAGTACTTC
TRBV7-8	-	TRBJ2-1	-	CASSHGQHYNEQFF	TGTGCCAGCAGCCATGGACAGCACTACAATGAGCAGTTCTTC
TRBV5-1	-	TRBJ2-3	TRBD1	CASSSGQGATDTQYF	TGCGCCAGCAGCTCGGGACAGGGGGCCACAGATACGCAGTATTTT